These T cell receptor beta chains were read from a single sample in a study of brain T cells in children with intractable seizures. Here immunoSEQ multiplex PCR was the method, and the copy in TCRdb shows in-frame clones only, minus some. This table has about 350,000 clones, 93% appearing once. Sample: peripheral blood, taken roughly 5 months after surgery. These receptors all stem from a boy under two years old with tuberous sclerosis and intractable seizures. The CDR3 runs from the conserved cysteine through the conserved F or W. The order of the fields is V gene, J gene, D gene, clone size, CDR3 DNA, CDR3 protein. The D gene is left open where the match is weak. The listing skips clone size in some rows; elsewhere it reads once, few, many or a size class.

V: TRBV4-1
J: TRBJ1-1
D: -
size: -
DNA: TGCGCCAGCAGCCAAGGGACGGGGGTAATGAACACTGAAGCTTTCTTT
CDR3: CASSQGTGVMNTEAFF

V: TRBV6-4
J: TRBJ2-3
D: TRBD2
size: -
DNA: TGTGCCAGCGAAGCCACTAGCGGGGGAACCACAGATACGCAGTATTTT
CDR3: CASEATSGGTTDTQYF

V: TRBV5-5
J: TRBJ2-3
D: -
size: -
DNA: TGTGCCAGCAGCCCGGGAGTAGCGGACACAGATACGCAGTATTTT
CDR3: CASSPGVADTDTQYF

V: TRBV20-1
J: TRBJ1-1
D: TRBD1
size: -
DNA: TGCAGTGCAAGTCCCGGGACAGGGTGGTACACTGAAGCTTTCTTT
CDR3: CSASPGTGWYTEAFF

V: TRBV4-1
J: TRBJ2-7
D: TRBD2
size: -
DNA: TGCGCCAGCAGCCAATGGGGGGACTACTACGAGCAGTACTTC
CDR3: CASSQWGDYYEQYF

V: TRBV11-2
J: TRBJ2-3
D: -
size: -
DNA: TGTGCCAGCAGCTTAGACGCTGGGGGGACACGGAACACAGATACGCAGTATTTT
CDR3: CASSLDAGGTRNTDTQYF

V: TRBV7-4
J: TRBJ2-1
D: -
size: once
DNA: TGTGCCAGCAGCGCCTGGAGGGAGAGGTACAATGAGCAGTTCTTC
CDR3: CASSAWRERYNEQFF

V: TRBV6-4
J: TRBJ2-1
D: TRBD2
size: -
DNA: TGTGCCAGCAGTGTACAACTAGCGGGTCTCTATGAGCAGTTCTTC
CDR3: CASSVQLAGLYEQFF

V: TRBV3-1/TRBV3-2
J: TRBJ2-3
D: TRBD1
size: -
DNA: TGTGCCAGCAGCCAAGGGACAGGTGCCACAGATACGCAGTATTTT
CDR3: CASSQGTGATDTQYF

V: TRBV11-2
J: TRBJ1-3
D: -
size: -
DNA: TGTGCCAGCAAAACCGACAACTTCTCTGGAAACACCATATATTTT
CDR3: CASKTDNFSGNTIYF

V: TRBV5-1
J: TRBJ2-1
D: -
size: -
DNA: TGCGCCAGCGGGGAGTTCTCCTACAATGAGCAGTTCTTC
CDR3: CASGEFSYNEQFF

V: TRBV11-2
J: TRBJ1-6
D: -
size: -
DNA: TGTGCCAGCAGCTTTTCAGGAGATAATTCACCCCTCCACTTT
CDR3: CASSFSGDNSPLHF

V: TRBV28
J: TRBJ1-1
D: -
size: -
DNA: TGTGCCAGCAGTCCACCTGCGGCTATGAACACTGAAGCTTTCTTT
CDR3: CASSPPAAMNTEAFF

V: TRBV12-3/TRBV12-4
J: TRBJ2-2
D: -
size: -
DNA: TGTGCCAGCAGTTTCCACAACACCGGGGAGCTGTTTTTT
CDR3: CASSFHNTGELFF

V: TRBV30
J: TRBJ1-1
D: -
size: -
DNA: TGTGCCTGGAGTGGAAGGAACACTGAAGCTTTCTTT
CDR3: CAWSGRNTEAFF

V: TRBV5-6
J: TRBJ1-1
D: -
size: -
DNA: TGTGCCAGCAGCTTGCGGGACACATACGCTTCTGAAGCTTTCTTT
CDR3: CASSLRDTYASEAFF

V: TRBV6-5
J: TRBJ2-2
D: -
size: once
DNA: TGTGCCAGCAGCGCCGGAGGAGTGGCCGGGGAGCTGTTTTTT
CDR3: CASSAGGVAGELFF

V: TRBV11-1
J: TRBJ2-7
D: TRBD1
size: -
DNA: TGTGCCAGCAGCCACCGACAGGGAAAGTCCGAGCAGTACTTC
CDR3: CASSHRQGKSEQYF

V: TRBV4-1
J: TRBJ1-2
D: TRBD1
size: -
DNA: TGCGCCAGCAGCCAAGACCAGGGGGCGCCTTACTATGGCTACACCTTC
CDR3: CASSQDQGAPYYGYTF

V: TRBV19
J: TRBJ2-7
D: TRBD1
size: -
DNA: TGTGCCAGTAGCGACCCAACAGGGGGCTACGGGTACGAGCAGTACTTC
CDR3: CASSDPTGGYGYEQYF

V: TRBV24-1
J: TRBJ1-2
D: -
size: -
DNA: TGTGCCACCAGTGCAGGGGCAAGAGGCTACACCTTC
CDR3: CATSAGARGYTF

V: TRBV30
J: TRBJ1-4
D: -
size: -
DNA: TGTGCCTGGGGAGGGCCGTTGTTGGGAGAAAAACTGTTTTTT
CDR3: CAWGGPLLGEKLFF

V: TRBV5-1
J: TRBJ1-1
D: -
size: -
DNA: TGCGCCAGCAGCCCCGTGGGCGGATGGGACACTGAAGCTTTCTTT
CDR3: CASSPVGGWDTEAFF

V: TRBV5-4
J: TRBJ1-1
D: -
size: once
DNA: TGTGCCAGCAGCCGAAATATAATAATAGGACCTCAGAACACTGAAGCTTTCTTT
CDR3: CASSRNIIIGPQNTEAFF

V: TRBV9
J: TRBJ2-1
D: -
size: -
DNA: TGTGCCAGCAGCGAGTCGAACTGGATTTACAATGAGCAGTTCTTC
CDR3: CASSESNWIYNEQFF

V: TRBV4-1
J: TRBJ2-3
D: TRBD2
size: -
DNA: TGCGCCAGCAGCCAAGATGGGACTAGCGCAGATACGCAGTATTTT
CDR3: CASSQDGTSADTQYF

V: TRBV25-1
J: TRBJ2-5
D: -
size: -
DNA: TGTGCCAGCAGTGAAGCGGGGCGAGAGACCCAGTACTTC
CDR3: CASSEAGRETQYF

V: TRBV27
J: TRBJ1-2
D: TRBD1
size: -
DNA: TGTGCCAGCAGTTTACGGGGGACAGGCGCTAACTATGGCTACACCTTC
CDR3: CASSLRGTGANYGYTF

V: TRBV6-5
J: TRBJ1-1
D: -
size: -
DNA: TGTGCCAGCAGTTACCCCGGACAGCCGAACACTGAAGCTTTCTTT
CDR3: CASSYPGQPNTEAFF

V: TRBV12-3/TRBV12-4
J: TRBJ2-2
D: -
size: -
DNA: TGTGCCAGCAGGATTAACACCGGGGAGCTGTTTTTT
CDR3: CASRINTGELFF

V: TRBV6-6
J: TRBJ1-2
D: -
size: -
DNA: TGTGCCATTCTATATGTGGGGGGCTACACCTTC
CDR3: CAILYVGGYTF

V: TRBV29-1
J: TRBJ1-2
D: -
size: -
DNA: TGCAGCGTTGAAAAATACGACGACAGTGTGGGGTTATTTTATGGCTACACCTTC
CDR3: CSVEKYDDSVGLFYGYTF

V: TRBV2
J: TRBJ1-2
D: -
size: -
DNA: TGTGCCAGCAGGGGAGAGATTGAATATGGCTACACCTTC
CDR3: CASRGEIEYGYTF